Listed below are T cell receptor beta chains from one sample, sequenced in a study of tumor and adjacent non-tumor tissue in lung cancer. One entry per CDR3 protein, called by TCRdb with MiXCR from the multiplex PCR reads. This table has tens of thousands of distinct CDR3 sequences, over 75% appearing once. Source material: lung tumor tissue. The receptors shown here come from a woman between 50 and 59 years old with non-small cell lung cancer. Both conserved end residues are part of each CDR3. Each record gives: clone size, V gene, D gene, J gene, CDR3 protein, CDR3 DNA. D genes are given only for firm matches. Rows may omit the clone size; those that give it use once, few, many or a size class.

once	TRBV20-1	-	TRBJ2-1	CSARPSGVRERQQFF	TGCAGTGCTAGACCATCTGGGGTCCGAGAACGTCAGCAGTTCTTC
-	TRBV6-2/TRBV6-3	-	TRBJ2-1	CTSSIDTTRFYEQFF	TGTACCAGCAGCATCGACACCACTCGTTTCTACGAGCAGTTCTTC
-	TRBV29-1	-	TRBJ2-5	CSVRASEETHYF	TGCAGCGTTCGAGCGAGTGAAGAGACCCATTACTTC
-	TRBV20-1	-	TRBJ2-6	CSAGRNSFSSSGANVLIF	TGCAGTGCTGGCAGGAACAGCTTCTCTTCCTCTGGGGCCAACGTCCTGATTTTC
few	TRBV9	-	TRBJ2-7	CASSVGSDSGVSYEQYF	TGTGCCAGCAGCGTAGGATCAGATAGCGGAGTCTCCTACGAGCAGTACTTC
many	TRBV7-9	-	TRBJ1-6	CASSIQGSDNSPLHF	TGTGCCAGCAGCATACAGGGATCTGATAATTCACCCCTCCACTTT
-	TRBV11-2	-	TRBJ1-5	CASSVEGVSNQPRHF	TGTGCCAGCAGCGTGGAGGGAGTTAGCAATCAGCCCCGGCATTTT
-	TRBV27	-	TRBJ1-1	CASKLQGGNAEAFF	TGTGCCAGCAAACTACAGGGAGGGAACGCTGAAGCTTTCTTT
-	TRBV6-1	TRBD2	TRBJ2-5	CASGGLEGDQETQYF	TGTGCCAGCGGTGGACTAGAGGGAGATCAAGAGACCCAGTACTTC
-	TRBV12-3/TRBV12-4	-	TRBJ2-5	CVSSTGIGETQYF	TGTGTCAGCAGCACGGGAATCGGTGAGACCCAGTACTTC
-	TRBV6-5	TRBD2	TRBJ2-7	CASSSWASGRLYEQYF	TGTGCCAGCAGTTCCTGGGCTAGCGGAAGACTATACGAGCAGTACTTC
-	TRBV6-1	TRBD1	TRBJ2-3	CASSEERTGVQPQYF	TGTGCCAGCAGTGAAGAGAGGACAGGGGTGCAGCCCCAGTATTTT
-	TRBV5-6	-	TRBJ2-1	CASTFTSPGEHFF	TGTGCCAGCACCTTTACCTCCCCTGGGGAGCACTTCTTC
-	TRBV12-3/TRBV12-4	TRBD2	TRBJ2-7	CASCLSAGGGYEQYF	TGTGCCAGCTGTTTAAGTGCGGGAGGGGGCTACGAGCAATACTTC
once	TRBV29-1	TRBD1	TRBJ1-1	CGVGEGQDNTEALF	TGCGGCGTTGGGGAGGGACAGGACAACACTGAAGCTTTGTTT
-	TRBV12-3/TRBV12-4	-	TRBJ2-1	CAIRISGQDEQFF	TGTGCCATCAGGATTAGTGGTCAGGATGAGCAGTTCTTC
once	TRBV11-2	-	TRBJ1-1	CVSSMGHMNTEALF	TGTGTCAGCAGCATGGGACATATGAACACTGAAGCTCTCTTT
-	TRBV7-9	-	TRBJ1-6	CASSAGPSSSYISPLHF	TGTGCCAGCAGTGCTGGACCGTCCAGCTCCTATATTTCACCCCTCCACTTT
-	TRBV20-1	TRBD1	TRBJ1-1	CSVRGLLGAEAFF	TGCAGTGTTAGGGGGCTCCTGGGGGCTGAAGCTTTCTTT
-	TRBV29-1	-	TRBJ1-1	CSVVPNTEVFF	TGCAGTGTCGTACCTAACACTGAAGTTTTCTTT
once	TRBV6-4	TRBD2	TRBJ2-3	CASNEGTSGPDTQYF	TGTGCCAGCAATGAAGGGACTAGCGGGCCAGATACGCAGTATTTT
-	TRBV4-1	-	TRBJ2-7	CVSIQPGTNSYEQYF	TGCGTCAGCATTCAACCCGGGACGAACTCCTACGAGCAGTACTTC